This T cell receptor beta chain was obtained from a study of follicular helper T cells after annual influenza vaccination. The V segment lost 11 bases and the J segment 1 base; nucleotides outside the gene matches: 9. Germline CDR1 is ENHRY and CDR2 is SYGVKD. The CDR3 runs to 15 residues. Study results and limitations: Just about 9.5-21% of cells analyzed had recovered productive TCRB sequences. Plasmablast frequency change correlated with clonality change in ICOS+CD38+ cTfh. ICOS-CD38- cTfh most often held earlier Day 7 ICOS+CD38+ clones.

Assay used: immunoSEQ multiplex PCR; TCRdb lists only in-frame clones, some missing. The table lists approximately 11,000 clones, 80% to 90% of them singletons. This sample's time point: 2015-2016 season, 7 days after influenza vaccination. Adults were given seasonal inactivated influenza vaccine, and blood CD4 subsets were sorted before and after vaccination. About this clone itself: Its antigen is unidentified.

The source material was CXCR5+ CD38- circulating T follicular helper cells from blood, sampled 7 days after influenza vaccination. Stated subset: circulating Tfh, non-naive CD4+CXCR5+PD-1+ (ICOS+CD38+ or ICOS-CD38-). The receptor comes from an adult who received the influenza vaccine. The chain links TRBV10-3 to TRBJ2-4; TRBD2 aligns across 9 bases. This CDR3 reads CASRDSGGAKNIQYF. CDR3 bases: TGTGCCTCTCGGGACAGCGGGGGGGCCAAAAACATTCAGTACTTC.